This T cell receptor (beta chain) derives from a study of early T cells in non-severe SARS-CoV-2 infection. A single record per CDR3 protein comes from TCRdb applying MiXCR to the 5' RACE reads. This sample has fewer than 80,000 distinct CDR3 sequences; roughly 10% occur once, and the top ten carry under 7%. V shed 1 base and J 7 bases; nucleotides not matched to a gene: 8. This CDR3 contains 14 residues. Germline V gives CDR1 DFQATT, CDR2 SNEGSKA (reference sequence). Source material: whole blood. This clonotype was obtained from an adult who was a healthcare worker with PCR-confirmed SARS-CoV-2 infection or an uninfected control (not recorded which). V gene TRBV20-1 combines with J gene TRBJ1-2; 8 bases are a match to TRBD1. The CDR3 reads CSARASGRGLGYTF. CDR3 coding DNA: TGCAGTGCTAGAGCTTCCGGCAGGGGGCTTGGCTACACCTTC.